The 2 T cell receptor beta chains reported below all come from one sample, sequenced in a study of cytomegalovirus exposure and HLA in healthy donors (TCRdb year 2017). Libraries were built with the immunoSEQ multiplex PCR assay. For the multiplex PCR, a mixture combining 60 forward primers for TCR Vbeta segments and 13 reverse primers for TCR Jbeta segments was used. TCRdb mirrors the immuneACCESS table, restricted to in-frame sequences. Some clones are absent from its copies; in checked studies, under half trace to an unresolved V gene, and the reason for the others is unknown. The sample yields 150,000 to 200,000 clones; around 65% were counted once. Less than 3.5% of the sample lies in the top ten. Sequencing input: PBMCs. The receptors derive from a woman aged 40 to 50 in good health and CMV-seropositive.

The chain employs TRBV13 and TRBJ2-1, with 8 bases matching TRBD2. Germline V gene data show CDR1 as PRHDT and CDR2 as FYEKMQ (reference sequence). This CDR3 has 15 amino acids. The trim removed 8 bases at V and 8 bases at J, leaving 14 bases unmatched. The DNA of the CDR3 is TGTGCCAGCGGCCCCGGGACTAGGGGCTTAGATGAGCAGTTCTTC. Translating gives CASGPGTRGLDEQFF.

The chain's CDR3 is CASSQRGAPNTGELFF. DNA for the CDR3: TGTGCCAGCAGTCAGCGGGGGGCGCCGAACACCGGGGAGCTGTTTTTT. J is TRBJ2-2 and V is TRBV4-2; 9 bases fit TRBD2. This CDR3 comprises 16 residues. CDR1 is LGHNA, CDR2 YNFKEQ, per germline. V was clipped by 6 bases and J by 0 bases; unmatched bases: 5.